A single sample gave rise to the 24 T cell receptor beta chains below, sequenced in a study of blood T cells in healthy people across ages. Together with a sample-barcoded 5' primer, a J-beta primer mix was included in a second PCR lasting roughly 6 to 12 cycles. One entry per CDR3 protein results from TCRdb running MiXCR on the 5' RACE reads. The sample contains approximately 1,100,000 distinct CDR3 sequences, 35% to 50% of which appear only once. Sequenced material: blood. The receptors were sampled from a woman in her sixties in good health.

J is TRBJ2-1 and V is TRBV29-1; no clear D. The V end lost 1 base, the J end lost 5 bases, and 21 bases lay between the germline ends. Germline V lookup: CDR1 SQVTM, CDR2 ANQGSEA. The CDR3 runs to 17 residues. The CDR3 region is CSVEGLIGGVRNNEQFF. As DNA, the CDR3 is TGCAGCGTTGAAGGCCTAATCGGTGGGGTAAGGAACAATGAGCAGTTCTTC.

The chain combines TRBV25-1 with TRBJ2-7, with TRBD2 matching over 10 bases. Germline-derived CDR1 and CDR2 are MGHDK and SYGVNS. V trimming: 3 bases; J trimming: 4 bases; junction bases outside the gene matches: 9. This CDR3 has 16 amino acids. CDR3 protein: CASSDRSGRASYEQYF. The CDR3 DNA reads TGTGCCAGCAGTGATAGGAGCGGGAGGGCGAGTTACGAGCAGTACTTC.

This clonotype was counted only a few times. The chain couples TRBV10-3 to TRBJ2-1, with D tentatively TRBD1 (6 bases). This CDR3 spans 16 amino acids. Germline CDR1 ENHRY, CDR2 SYGVKD. V was trimmed by 5 bases and J by 0 bases, leaving 14 bases between them. The chain's CDR3 is CAISRGGLSSYNEQFF. In DNA form, the CDR3 reads TGTGCCATCAGTCGAGGGGGTTTGAGCTCCTACAATGAGCAGTTCTTC.

The chain uses TRBV20-1 and TRBJ2-7; perhaps TRBD1 as D (6 bases). CDR1 and CDR2 (germline): DFQATT, SNEGSKA (reference sequence). V lost 2 bases to trimming and J lost 1 base, with 15 bases between them. The CDR3 totals 15 residues. CDR3 region: CSARIRTAGSYEQYF. The CDR3 coding sequence is TGCAGTGCTAGAATCCGGACAGCTGGTTCCTACGAGCAGTACTTC.

The V and J genes are TRBV15 and TRBJ2-4, with D uncertain. Judging by the DNA end, TRBJ2-7 fits better; the J call may be wrong. This CDR3 spans 17 amino acids. Germline lookup yields CDR1 LNHNV and CDR2 YYDKDF (reference sequence). The CDR3 is CATSRVIGSQSFYEQYF. For the CDR3, the DNA is TGTGCCACCAGCAGAGTAATCGGCAGCCAGAGCTTTTACGAGCAGTACTTC.

This clonotype was seen more than once but under ten times. The rearrangement links TRBV9 to TRBJ2-1; 10 bases are a match to TRBD2. Germline V gene sequence: CDR1 SGDLS, CDR2 YYNGEE. This CDR3 is built from 18 residues. The trim removed 3 bases at V and 10 bases at J, leaving 19 bases unmatched. This chain's CDR3 is CASSDPLELAGSTGEQFF. The CDR3 nucleotides read TGTGCCAGCAGCGACCCACTTGAACTAGCGGGAAGTACAGGAGAGCAGTTCTTC.

The chain couples TRBV7-2 to TRBJ2-5; 10 bases are a match to TRBD2. Per germline, CDR1 SGHTA and CDR2 FQGNSA. The CDR3 extends over 16 amino acids. J was trimmed by 6 bases and V by 5 bases; bases with no gene match: 12. CDR3 region: CASSRHTSGISQTQYF. In nucleotides, the CDR3 is TGTGCCAGCAGCCGCCACACTAGCGGGATTTCACAGACCCAGTACTTC.

With regard to this clonotype: The junction does not match germline at one end; this may be a read error. The chain combines TRBV30 with TRBJ2-6; D may be TRBD1 (5 bases). The CDR3 sequence is 13 residues long. Germline loops: CDR1 GTSNPN, CDR2 SVGIG (reference sequence). Written as DNA, the CDR3 is TGTGCCTGGAGGGTCTCTGGGGCCAACGACCTGACTTTC. Translated, it gives CAWRVSGANDLTF.

This clonotype was found many times. The chain joins TRBV29-1 to TRBJ2-5; no clear D gene. The CDR3 is made up of 10 amino acids. Deletions cut 5 bases from V and 5 bases from J, with 6 bases between. The germline V gene has CDR1 SQVTM and CDR2 ANQGSEA. CDR3 residues: CSVTLETQYF. CDR3 bases: TGCAGCGTTACCCTGGAGACCCAGTACTTC. Looking up the rest from reference TRBV29-1 and TRBJ2-5 gives the full variable domain: SAVISQKPSRDICQRGTSLTIQCQVDSQVTMMFWYRQQPGQSLTLIATANQGSEATYESGFVIDKFPISRPNLTFSTLTVSNMSPEDSSIYLCSVTLETQYFGPGTRLLVL.

This clonotype was seen a few times. This chain joins TRBV20-1 and TRBJ2-7; 7 bases are a match to TRBD2. This CDR3 has 15 amino acids. Unmatched junction bases numbered 8, after V lost 0 bases and J lost 3 bases. The V gene's germline CDR1 is DFQATT and CDR2 SNEGSKA (reference sequence). CDR3 loop: CSAREVGEGHYEQYF. For the CDR3, the DNA is TGCAGTGCTAGAGAAGTCGGGGAGGGCCACTACGAGCAGTACTTC.

In this sample, this clonotype turned up once. The rearrangement uses TRBV5-5 and TRBJ2-1, with TRBD2 matching over 10 bases. The junction had 4 bases not matched to a gene; V was cut back by 0 bases and J by 7 bases. The CDR3 is 15 amino acids. CDR1 and CDR2 from the germline V gene are SGHKS and YYEKEE (reference sequence). In DNA, the CDR3 is TGTGCCAGCAGCTTGGACCTAGCGGGAGTTAATGAGCAGTTCTTC. It specifies CASSLDLAGVNEQFF.

This clonotype was counted between two and nine times. The chain links TRBV7-9 to TRBJ2-1; D might be TRBD2 (5 bases). The CDR3 is made up of 14 amino acids. Trimming removed 1 base from V and 4 bases from J, with 8 bases in between. CDR1 is SEHNR, CDR2 FQNEAQ, per germline (reference sequence). DNA of the CDR3: TGTGCCAGCAGCTTAGGAGGGATATACAATGAGCAGTTCTTC. Protein product: CASSLGGIYNEQFF.

This clonotype was counted between two and nine times. The CDR3 DNA reads TGCAGTGCTAGAGATCTGCAGCGGGGTTCCTACGAGCAGTACTTC. It codes for CSARDLQRGSYEQYF. This chain uses TRBV20-1 with TRBJ2-7; 7 nucleotides agree with TRBD2. This CDR3 comprises 15 residues. The junction had 6 bases not matched to a gene; V was cut back by 0 bases and J by 1 base. The germline V gene has CDR1 DFQATT and CDR2 SNEGSKA (reference sequence).

About this clonotype: A clone one base away is much larger, so this may be a read error. The chain employs TRBV9 and TRBJ2-6; D gene unclear. Deletions cut 3 bases from V and 4 bases from J, with 11 bases between. This CDR3 region has 15 residues. CDR1 and CDR2 from the germline V gene are SGDLS and YYNGEE. The CDR3 DNA is TGTGCCAGCAGCGCAACCGAGAGGGGGGCCAACGTCCTGACTTTC. Translated, it gives CASSATERGANVLTF.

The chain couples TRBV3-1 to TRBJ2-4, with 9 bases identical to TRBD2. The DNA matches TRBJ2-7 better at its end, which makes the J call doubtful. The CDR3 sequence is 15 residues long. Germline CDR1 and CDR2: LGHDT and YNNKEL (reference sequence). CDR3 coding DNA: TGTGCCAGCAGCCAAGGTGCGGGAGGGCCGTTCGAGCAGTACTTC. Protein product: CASSQGAGGPFEQYF.

The chain uses TRBV14 and TRBJ2-7; perhaps TRBD1 as D (6 bases). In germline, CDR1 is SGHDN, CDR2 FVKESK. The ends were cut back, 8 bases at V and 7 bases at J, with 18 bases in the middle. This CDR3 region has 13 residues. The CDR3 protein is CASRQDSYNEQYF. CDR3 DNA sequence: TGTGCCAGCCGACAGGACTCGTACAATGAGCAGTACTTC.

The chain recombines TRBV20-1 with TRBJ2-7; 9 bases map to TRBD2. The end of the DNA is better explained by TRBJ2-5, so the J call may be wrong. The CDR3 is 17 residues long. CDR1 and CDR2 (germline): DFQATT, SNEGSKA (reference sequence). The CDR3 region is CSARVLGAGGPTETQYF. The CDR3 DNA is TGCAGTGCTAGAGTCTTGGGGGCGGGAGGGCCCACGGAGACCCAGTACTTC.

This clonotype was detected ten times or more. This chain connects TRBV20-1 to TRBJ2-4; 9 bases match TRBD2. Germline V gene sequence: CDR1 DFQATT, CDR2 SNEGSKA (reference sequence). V trimming: 5 bases; J trimming: 0 bases; junction bases outside the gene matches: 14. CDR3 length: 18 residues. The CDR3 sequence is CSAYPLGGRALAKNIQYF. As DNA, the CDR3 is TGCAGTGCTTACCCCCTCGGCGGGAGGGCGCTAGCCAAAAACATTCAGTACTTC.

This clonotype was counted many times. As DNA, the CDR3 is TGCAGCGTTGAATTGACAGCCTGGAGGGGCTACGAGCAGTACTTC. It is translated as CSVELTAWRGYEQYF. This rearrangement joins TRBV29-1 to TRBJ2-7; the D gene is possibly TRBD2 (6 bases). The CDR3 loop spans 15 amino acids. V lost 2 bases, J lost 3 bases, and 17 bases lay in between. From germline, CDR1 is SQVTM and CDR2 ANQGSEA.

The chain links TRBV5-1 to TRBJ2-7, with 8 nucleotides matching TRBD2. J gave up 0 bases and V 2 bases, and 4 bases lay outside the gene matches. CDR1 is SGHRS, CDR2 YFSETQ, per germline. This CDR3 contains 15 residues. CDR3 DNA sequence: TGCGCCAGCAGCTTTAGCGGGAAATTCTCCTACGAGCAGTACTTC. This encodes CASSFSGKFSYEQYF.

This clonotype has ten or more counts. The chain employs TRBV12-3 or TRBV12-4 and TRBJ1-5; D unclear. This CDR3 spans 14 amino acids. Deletions cut 3 bases from V and 7 bases from J, with 13 bases between. The CDR3 bases are TGTGCCAGCAGTTTTGGCCAGGTCTTGCAGCCCCAGCATTTT. It codes for CASSFGQVLQPQHF.

The rearrangement links TRBV7-9 to TRBJ2-1; 11 bases align to TRBD2. Germline CDR1 SEHNR, CDR2 FQNEAQ (reference sequence). The CDR3 length is 14 residues. V was pared by 5 bases and J by 8 bases, with 5 bases of the junction left unmatched. The CDR3 reads CASSRLAGPHEQFF. The CDR3 DNA reads TGTGCCAGCAGCCGACTAGCGGGGCCCCATGAGCAGTTCTTC.

J is TRBJ1-2 and V is TRBV7-3, with D tentatively TRBD1 (5 bases). This CDR3 is 13 amino acids long. Germline V lookup: CDR1 SGHTA, CDR2 FQGTGA. V shed 4 bases and J shed 8 bases, with 14 bases lying between them. The CDR3 loop reads CASSSPGGEGYTF. The CDR3, as DNA: TGTGCCAGCAGCTCCCCTGGGGGGGAAGGCTACACCTTC. The full variable domain, rest sourced from reference TRBV7-3 and TRBJ1-2, is GAGVSQTPSNKVTEKGKYVELRCDPISGHTALYWYRQSLGQGPEFLIYFQGTGAADDSGLPNDRFFAVRPEGSVSTLKIQRTERGDSAVYLCASSSPGGEGYTFGSGTRLTVV.

The J gene is TRBJ2-7, the V gene TRBV6-2 or TRBV6-3, with TRBD2 matching over 10 bases. Losses at the gene ends were 6 bases for V and 1 base for J; bases not matched to a gene: 6. The CDR3 runs 15 residues. Germline values: CDR1 MNHEY, CDR2 SVGEGT. As DNA, the CDR3 is TGTGCCAGCAGACCGTGGACTAGCGGTTCCTACGAGCAGTACTTC. It encodes CASRPWTSGSYEQYF.